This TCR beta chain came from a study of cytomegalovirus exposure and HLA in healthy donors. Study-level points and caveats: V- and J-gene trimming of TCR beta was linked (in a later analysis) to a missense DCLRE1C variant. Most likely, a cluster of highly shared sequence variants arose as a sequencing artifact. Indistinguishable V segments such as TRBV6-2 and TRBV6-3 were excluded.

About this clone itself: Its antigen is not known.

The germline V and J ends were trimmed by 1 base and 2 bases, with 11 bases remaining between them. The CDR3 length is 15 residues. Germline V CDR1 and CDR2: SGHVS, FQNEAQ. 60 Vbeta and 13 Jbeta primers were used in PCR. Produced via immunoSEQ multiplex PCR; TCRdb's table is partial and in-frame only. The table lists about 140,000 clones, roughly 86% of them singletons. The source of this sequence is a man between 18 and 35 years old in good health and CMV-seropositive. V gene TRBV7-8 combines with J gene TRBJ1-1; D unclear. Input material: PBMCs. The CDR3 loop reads CASSLVTVVNTEAFF. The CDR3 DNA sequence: TGTGCCAGCAGCTTAGTCACGGTGGTCAACACTGAAGCTTTCTTT. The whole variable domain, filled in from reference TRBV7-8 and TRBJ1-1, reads GAGVSQSPRYKVAKRGQDVALRCDPISGHVSLFWYQQALGQGPEFLTYFQNEAQLDKSGLPSDRFFAERPEGSVSTLKIQRTQQEDSAVYLCASSLVTVVNTEAFFGQGTRLTVV.